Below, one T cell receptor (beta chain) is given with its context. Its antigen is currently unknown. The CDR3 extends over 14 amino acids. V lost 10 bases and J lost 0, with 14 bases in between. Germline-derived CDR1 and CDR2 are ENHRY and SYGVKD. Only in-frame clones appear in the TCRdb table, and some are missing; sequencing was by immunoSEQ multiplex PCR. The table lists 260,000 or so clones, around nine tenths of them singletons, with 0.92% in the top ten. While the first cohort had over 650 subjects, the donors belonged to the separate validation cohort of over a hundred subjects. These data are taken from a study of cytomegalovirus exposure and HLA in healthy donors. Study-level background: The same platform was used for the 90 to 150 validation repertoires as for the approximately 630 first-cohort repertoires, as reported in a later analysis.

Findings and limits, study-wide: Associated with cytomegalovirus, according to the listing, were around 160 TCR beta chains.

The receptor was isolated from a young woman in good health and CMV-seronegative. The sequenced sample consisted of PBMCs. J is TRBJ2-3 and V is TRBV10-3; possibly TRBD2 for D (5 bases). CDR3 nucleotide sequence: TGTGCCACCATGGGCGGGCCTAGCACAGATACGCAGTATTTT. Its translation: CATMGGPSTDTQYF.